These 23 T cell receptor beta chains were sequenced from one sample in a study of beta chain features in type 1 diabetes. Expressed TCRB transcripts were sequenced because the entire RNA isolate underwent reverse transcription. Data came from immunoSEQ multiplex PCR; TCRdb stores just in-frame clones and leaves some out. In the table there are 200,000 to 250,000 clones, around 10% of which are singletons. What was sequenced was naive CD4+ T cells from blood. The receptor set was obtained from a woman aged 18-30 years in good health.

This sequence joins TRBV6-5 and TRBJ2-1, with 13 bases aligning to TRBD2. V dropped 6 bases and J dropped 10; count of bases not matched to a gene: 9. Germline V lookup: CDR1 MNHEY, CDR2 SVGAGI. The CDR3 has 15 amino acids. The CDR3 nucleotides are TGTGCCAGCAGCCCTGGACTAGCGGGAGTCTGGGAGCAGTTCTTC. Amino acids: CASSPGLAGVWEQFF.

The CDR3 region has the DNA TGTGCCAGCTCACCACCTTTGGGGACAGGGCAGCCTGGGGCCAACGTCCTGACTTTC. Amino acid sequence: CASSPPLGTGQPGANVLTF. This chain joins TRBV18 and TRBJ2-6; 9 nucleotides match TRBD1. The CDR3 contains 19 residues. The germline CDR1 and CDR2 sequences are KGHSH and LQKENI. The junction had 8 bases not matched to a gene; V was cut back by 0 bases and J by 2 bases.

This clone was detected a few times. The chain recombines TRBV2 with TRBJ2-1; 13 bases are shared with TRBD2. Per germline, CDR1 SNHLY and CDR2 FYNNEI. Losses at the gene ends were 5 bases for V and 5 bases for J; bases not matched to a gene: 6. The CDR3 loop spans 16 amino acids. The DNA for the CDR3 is TGTGCCAGCAGTTTTGGGACTAGCGGGGCCGACAATGAGCAGTTCTTC. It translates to CASSFGTSGADNEQFF.

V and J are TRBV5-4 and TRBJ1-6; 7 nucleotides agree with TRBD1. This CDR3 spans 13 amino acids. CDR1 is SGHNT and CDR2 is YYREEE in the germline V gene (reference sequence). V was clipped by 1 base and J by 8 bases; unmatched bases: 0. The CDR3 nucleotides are TGTGCCAGCAGCTTGACAGGGGATTCACCCCTCCACTTT. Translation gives CASSLTGDSPLHF.

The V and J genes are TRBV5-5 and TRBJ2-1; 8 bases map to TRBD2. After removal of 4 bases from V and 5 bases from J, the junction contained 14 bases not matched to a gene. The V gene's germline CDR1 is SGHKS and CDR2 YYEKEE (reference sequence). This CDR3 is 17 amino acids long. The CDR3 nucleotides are TGTGCCAGCAGCACCTCTCTGGAGCGGGAGTTTGACAATGAGCAGTTCTTC. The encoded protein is CASSTSLEREFDNEQFF.

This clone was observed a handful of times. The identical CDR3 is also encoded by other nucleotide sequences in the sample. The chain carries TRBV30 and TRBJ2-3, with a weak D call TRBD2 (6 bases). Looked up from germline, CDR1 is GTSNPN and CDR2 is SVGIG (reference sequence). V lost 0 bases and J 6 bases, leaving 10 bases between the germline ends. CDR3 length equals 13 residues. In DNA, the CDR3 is TGTGCCTGGAGTGTTGGCGGGACTGATACGCAGTATTTT. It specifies CAWSVGGTDTQYF.

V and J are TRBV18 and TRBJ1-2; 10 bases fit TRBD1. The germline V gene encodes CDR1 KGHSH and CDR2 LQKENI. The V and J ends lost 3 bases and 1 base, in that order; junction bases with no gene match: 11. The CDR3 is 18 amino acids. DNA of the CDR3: TGTGCCAGCTCACCCTTCTTTGGCCGGGACAGGGGTAACTATGGCTACACCTTC. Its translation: CASSPFFGRDRGNYGYTF.

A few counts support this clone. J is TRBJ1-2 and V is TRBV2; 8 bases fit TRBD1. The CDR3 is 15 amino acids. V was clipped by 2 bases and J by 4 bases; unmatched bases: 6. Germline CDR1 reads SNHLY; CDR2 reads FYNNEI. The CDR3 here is CASSEQGADSYGYTF. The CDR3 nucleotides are TGTGCCAGCAGTGAACAGGGGGCGGACAGCTATGGCTACACCTTC.

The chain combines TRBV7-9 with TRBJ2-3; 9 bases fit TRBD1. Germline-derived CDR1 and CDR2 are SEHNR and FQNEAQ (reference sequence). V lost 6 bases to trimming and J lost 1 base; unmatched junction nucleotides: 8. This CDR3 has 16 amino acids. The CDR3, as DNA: TGTGCCAGCAGATTCGGACAGGGGCTAGGCACAGATACGCAGTATTTT. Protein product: CASRFGQGLGTDTQYF. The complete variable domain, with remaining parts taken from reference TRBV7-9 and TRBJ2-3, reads DTGVSQNPRHKITKRGQNVTFRCDPISEHNRLYWYRQTLGQGPEFLTYFQNEAQLEKSRLLSDRFSAERPKGSFSTLEIQRTEQGDSAMYLCASRFGQGLGTDTQYFGPGTRLTVL.

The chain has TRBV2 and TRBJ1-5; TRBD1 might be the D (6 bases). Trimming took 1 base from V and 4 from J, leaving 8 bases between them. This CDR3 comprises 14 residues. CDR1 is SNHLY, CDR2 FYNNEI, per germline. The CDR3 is CASSEVTGNQPQHF. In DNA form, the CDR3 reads TGTGCCAGCAGTGAAGTTACAGGGAATCAGCCCCAGCATTTT.

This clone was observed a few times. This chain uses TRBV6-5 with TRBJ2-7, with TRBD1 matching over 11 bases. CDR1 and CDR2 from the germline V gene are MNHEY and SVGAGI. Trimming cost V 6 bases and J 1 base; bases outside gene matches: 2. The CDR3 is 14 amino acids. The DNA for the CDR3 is TGTGCCAGCAGCGGGACAGGGGGTTCCTACGAGCAGTACTTC. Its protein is CASSGTGGSYEQYF.

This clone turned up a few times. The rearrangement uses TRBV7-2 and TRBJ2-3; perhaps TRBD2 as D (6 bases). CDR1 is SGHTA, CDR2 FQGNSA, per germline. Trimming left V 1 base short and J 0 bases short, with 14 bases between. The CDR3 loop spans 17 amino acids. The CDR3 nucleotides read TGTGCCAGCAGCTTAGGCTTCGGGAGTAGTAGCACAGATACGCAGTATTTT. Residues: CASSLGFGSSSTDTQYF.

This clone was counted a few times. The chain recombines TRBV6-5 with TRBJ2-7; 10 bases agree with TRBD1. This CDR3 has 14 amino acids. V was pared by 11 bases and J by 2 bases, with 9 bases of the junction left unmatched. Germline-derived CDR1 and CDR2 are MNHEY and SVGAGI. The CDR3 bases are TGTGCCGGACACCGAGGGACAGGGGCCTACGAGCAGTACTTC. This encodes CAGHRGTGAYEQYF.

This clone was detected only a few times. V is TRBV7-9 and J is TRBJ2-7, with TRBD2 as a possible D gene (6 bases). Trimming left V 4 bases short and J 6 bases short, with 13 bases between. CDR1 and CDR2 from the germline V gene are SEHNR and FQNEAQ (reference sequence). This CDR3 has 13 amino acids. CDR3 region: CASSSLEGSEQYF. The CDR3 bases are TGTGCCAGCAGCTCCCTGGAGGGGAGCGAGCAGTACTTC.

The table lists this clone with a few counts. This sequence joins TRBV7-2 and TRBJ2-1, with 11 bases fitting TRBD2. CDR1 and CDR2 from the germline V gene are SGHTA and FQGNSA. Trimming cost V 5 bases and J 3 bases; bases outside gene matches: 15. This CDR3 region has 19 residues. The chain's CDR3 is CASSPSRALAGGLYNEQFF. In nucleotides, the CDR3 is TGTGCCAGCAGCCCCAGTCGAGCGCTAGCGGGAGGCCTCTACAATGAGCAGTTCTTC. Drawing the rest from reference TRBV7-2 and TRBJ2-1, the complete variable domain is GAGVSQSPSNKVTEKGKDVELRCDPISGHTALYWYRQSLGQGLEFLIYFQGNSAPDKSGLPSDRFSAERTGGSVSTLTIQRTQQEDSAVYLCASSPSRALAGGLYNEQFFGPGTRLTVL.

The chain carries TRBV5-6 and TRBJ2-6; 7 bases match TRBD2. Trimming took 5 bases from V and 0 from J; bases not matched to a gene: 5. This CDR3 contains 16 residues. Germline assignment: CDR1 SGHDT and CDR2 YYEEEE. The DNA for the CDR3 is TGTGCCAGCAGACTAGCGCCTTTCTCTGGGGCCAACGTCCTGACTTTC. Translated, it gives CASRLAPFSGANVLTF.

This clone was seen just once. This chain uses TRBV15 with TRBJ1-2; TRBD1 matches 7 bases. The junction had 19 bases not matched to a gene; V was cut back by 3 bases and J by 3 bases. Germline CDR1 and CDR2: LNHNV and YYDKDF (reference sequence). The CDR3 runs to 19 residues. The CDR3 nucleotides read TGTGCCACCAGCAGCCCCCCACCGGGACAGCCCATGTTCGACTATGGCTACACCTTC. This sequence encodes CATSSPPPGQPMFDYGYTF.

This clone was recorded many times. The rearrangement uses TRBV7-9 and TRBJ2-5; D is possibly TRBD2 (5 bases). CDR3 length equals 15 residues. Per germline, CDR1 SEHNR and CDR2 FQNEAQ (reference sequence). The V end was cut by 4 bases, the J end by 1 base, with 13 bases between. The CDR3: CASSSPLLVQETQYF. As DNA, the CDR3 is TGTGCCAGCAGCTCCCCCCTACTAGTCCAAGAGACCCAGTACTTC. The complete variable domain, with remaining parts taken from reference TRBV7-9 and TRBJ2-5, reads DTGVSQNPRHKITKRGQNVTFRCDPISEHNRLYWYRQTLGQGPEFLTYFQNEAQLEKSRLLSDRFSAERPKGSFSTLEIQRTEQGDSAMYLCASSSPLLVQETQYFGPGTRLLVL.

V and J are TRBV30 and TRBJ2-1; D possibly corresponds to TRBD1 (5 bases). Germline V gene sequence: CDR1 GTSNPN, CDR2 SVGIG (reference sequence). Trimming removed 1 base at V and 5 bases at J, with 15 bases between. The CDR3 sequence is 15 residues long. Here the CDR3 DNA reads TGTGCCTGGAGTGGGGGTGGGCAGGGTCACAATGAGCAGTTCTTC. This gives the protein CAWSGGGQGHNEQFF.

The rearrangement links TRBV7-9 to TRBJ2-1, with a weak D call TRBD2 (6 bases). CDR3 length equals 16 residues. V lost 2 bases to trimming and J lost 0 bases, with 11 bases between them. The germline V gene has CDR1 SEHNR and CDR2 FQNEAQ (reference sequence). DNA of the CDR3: TGTGCCAGCAGCTTATTAGCGGCCTTCTCCTACAATGAGCAGTTCTTC. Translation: CASSLLAAFSYNEQFF.

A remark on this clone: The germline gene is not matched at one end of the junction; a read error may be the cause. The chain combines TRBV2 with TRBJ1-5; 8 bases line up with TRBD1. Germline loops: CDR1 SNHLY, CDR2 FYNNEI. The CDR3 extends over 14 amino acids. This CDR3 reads CASREDRGSQPQHF. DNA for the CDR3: TGTGCCAGCAGGGAAGACAGGGGAAGTCAGCCCCAGCATTTT.

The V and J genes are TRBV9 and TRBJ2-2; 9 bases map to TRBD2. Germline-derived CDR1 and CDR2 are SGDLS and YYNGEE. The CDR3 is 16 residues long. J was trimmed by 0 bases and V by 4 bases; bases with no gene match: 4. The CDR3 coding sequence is TGTGCCAGCAGCTTACTAGCGGGTCCGAACACCGGGGAGCTGTTTTTT. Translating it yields CASSLLAGPNTGELFF.

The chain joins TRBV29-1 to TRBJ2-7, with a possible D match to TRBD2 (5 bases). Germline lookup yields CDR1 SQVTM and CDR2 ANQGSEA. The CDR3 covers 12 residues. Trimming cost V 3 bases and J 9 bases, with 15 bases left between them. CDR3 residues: CSVDDGIGWQYF. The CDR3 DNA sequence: TGCAGCGTTGACGACGGGATCGGGTGGCAGTACTTC.